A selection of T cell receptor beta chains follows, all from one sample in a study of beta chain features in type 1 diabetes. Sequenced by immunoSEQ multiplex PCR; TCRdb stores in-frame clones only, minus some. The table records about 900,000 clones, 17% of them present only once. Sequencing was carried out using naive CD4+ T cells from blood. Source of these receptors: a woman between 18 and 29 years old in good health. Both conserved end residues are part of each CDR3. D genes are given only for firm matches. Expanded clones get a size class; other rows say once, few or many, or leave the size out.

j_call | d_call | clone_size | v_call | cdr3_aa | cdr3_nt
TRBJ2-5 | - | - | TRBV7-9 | CASSPKGPQETQYF | TGTGCCAGCAGCCCTAAGGGACCCCAAGAGACCCAGTACTTC
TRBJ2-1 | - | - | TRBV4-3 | CASSQDFLHNEQFF | TGCGCCAGCAGCCAAGATTTCCTACACAATGAGCAGTTCTTC
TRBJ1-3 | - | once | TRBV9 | CASSVLPTASGNTIYF | TGTGCCAGCAGCGTCCTCCCGACAGCCTCTGGAAACACCATATATTTT
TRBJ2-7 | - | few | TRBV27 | CASSPLAGEQYF | TGTGCCAGCAGTCCCCTGGCGGGGGAGCAGTACTTC
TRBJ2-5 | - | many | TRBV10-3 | CAISPFAGQETQYF | TGTGCCATCAGCCCGTTCGCGGGCCAAGAGACCCAGTACTTC
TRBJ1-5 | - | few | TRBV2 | CASSPEIIQPQHF | TGTGCCAGCAGTCCAGAGATAATACAGCCCCAGCATTTT
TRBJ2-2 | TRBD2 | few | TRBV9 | CASSVETSGKSTGELFF | TGTGCCAGCAGCGTAGAGACTAGCGGGAAGAGCACCGGGGAGCTGTTTTTT
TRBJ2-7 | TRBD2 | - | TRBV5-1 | CASSFGLAGAEQYF | TGCGCCAGCAGCTTCGGACTAGCGGGAGCCGAGCAGTACTTC
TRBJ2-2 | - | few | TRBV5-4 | CASSLASGGRPGELFF | TGTGCCAGCAGCTTGGCCTCTGGGGGTCGTCCCGGGGAGCTGTTTTTT
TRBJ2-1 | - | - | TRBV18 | CASSPRGGLARTPYNEQFF | TGTGCCAGCTCACCACGGGGAGGTCTAGCGAGGACCCCATACAATGAGCAGTTCTTC
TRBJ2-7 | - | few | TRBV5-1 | CASSFRGRVYEQYF | TGCGCCAGCAGCTTTCGGGGGCGCGTCTACGAGCAGTACTTC
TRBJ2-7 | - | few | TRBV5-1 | CASSLDRESYEQYF | TGCGCCAGCAGCTTGGACAGGGAGTCCTACGAGCAGTACTTC
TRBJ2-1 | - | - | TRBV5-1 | CASSLLPSVYNEQFF | TGCGCCAGCAGCTTGTTACCCAGTGTATACAATGAGCAGTTCTTC
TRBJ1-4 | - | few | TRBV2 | CASSVLDGINEKLFF | TGTGCCAGCAGTGTTCTTGACGGTATTAATGAAAAACTGTTTTTT
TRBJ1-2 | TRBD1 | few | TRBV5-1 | CASSLVPTGSSYGYTF | TGCGCCAGCAGCTTGGTTCCGACAGGGAGTAGCTATGGCTACACCTTC
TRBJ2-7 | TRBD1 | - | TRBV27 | CASSKRLDRGIPYEQYF | TGTGCCAGCAGTAAGAGACTAGACAGGGGAATCCCCTACGAGCAGTACTTC
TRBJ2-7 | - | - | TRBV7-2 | CASITMDGIYEQYF | TGTGCCAGCATCACGATGGACGGAATCTACGAGCAGTACTTC
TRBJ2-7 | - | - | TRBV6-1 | CASRREYEQYF | TGTGCCAGCAGGAGAGAATACGAGCAGTACTTC
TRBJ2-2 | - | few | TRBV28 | CASSLANSYGELFF | TGTGCCAGCAGTTTGGCGAATTCTTACGGGGAGCTGTTTTTT
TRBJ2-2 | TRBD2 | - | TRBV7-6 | CASSLSPVLAGDGGELFF | TGTGCCAGCAGCTTAAGTCCGGTACTAGCGGGAGACGGAGGGGAGCTGTTTTTT
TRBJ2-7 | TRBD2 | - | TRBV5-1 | CASSLEGLAATYEQYF | TGCGCCAGCAGCTTGGAAGGACTAGCGGCGACCTACGAGCAGTACTTC
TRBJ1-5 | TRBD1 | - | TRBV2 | CASSDQGDQPQHF | TGTGCCAGCAGCGACCAGGGGGATCAGCCCCAGCATTTT
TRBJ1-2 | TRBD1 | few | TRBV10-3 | CAIREVGGGAGYGYTF | TGTGCCATCAGAGAGGTGGGAGGGGGCGCCGGCTATGGCTACACCTTC
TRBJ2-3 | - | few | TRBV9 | CASSVVADQITDTQYF | TGTGCCAGCAGCGTAGTGGCAGACCAAATCACAGATACGCAGTATTTT
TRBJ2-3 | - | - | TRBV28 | CASSSSDTQYF | TGTGCCAGCAGCTCTTCAGATACGCAGTATTTT
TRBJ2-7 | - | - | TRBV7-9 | CASSTQTYEQYF | TGTGCCAGCAGCACCCAAACCTACGAGCAGTACTTC
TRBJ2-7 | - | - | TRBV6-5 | CASSYRASYEQYF | TGTGCCAGCAGTTACCGGGCGTCCTACGAGCAGTACTTC
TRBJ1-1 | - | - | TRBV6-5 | CASSYPDYTEAFF | TGTGCCAGCAGTTACCCAGACTACACTGAAGCTTTCTTT
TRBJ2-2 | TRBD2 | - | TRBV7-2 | CASSSRLAGGPGELFF | TGTGCCAGCAGCTCTAGACTAGCGGGAGGGCCTGGGGAGCTGTTTTTT
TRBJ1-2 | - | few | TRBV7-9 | CATSEGYGYTF | TGTGCCACCTCTGAGGGCTATGGCTACACCTTC
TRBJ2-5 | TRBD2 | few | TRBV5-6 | CASSFRASGNQETQYF | TGTGCCAGCAGCTTTAGGGCTAGCGGGAACCAAGAGACCCAGTACTTC
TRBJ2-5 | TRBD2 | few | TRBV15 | CATSRDRGLAGQETQYF | TGTGCCACCAGCAGAGATAGGGGACTAGCGGGCCAAGAGACCCAGTACTTC
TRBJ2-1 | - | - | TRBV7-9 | CASSLENEQFF | TGTGCCAGCAGCTTAGAGAATGAGCAGTTCTTC
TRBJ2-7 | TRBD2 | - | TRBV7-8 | CASSFLAGGPYSYEQYF | TGTGCCAGCAGCTTCCTAGCGGGAGGGCCTTACTCCTACGAGCAGTACTTC
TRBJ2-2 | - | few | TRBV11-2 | CASSLDPPRGGWGGELFF | TGTGCCAGCAGCTTAGATCCACCCCGTGGAGGGTGGGGCGGGGAGCTGTTTTTT
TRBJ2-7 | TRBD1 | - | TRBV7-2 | CASSLVGTGAYEQYF | TGTGCCAGCAGCTTAGTTGGGACAGGGGCCTACGAGCAGTACTTC
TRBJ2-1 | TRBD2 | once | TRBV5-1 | CASREPGLVFYEQFF | TGCGCCAGCAGGGAACCGGGACTAGTTTTCTATGAGCAGTTCTTC